These 24 T cell receptor beta chains share one sample of origin, sequenced in a study of a mutant IDH1 vaccine in newly diagnosed glioma. Described time point: baseline, week 1 (first vaccination visit). Treatment in this sample: pre-vaccination baseline after standard-of-care therapy. The method was immunoSEQ multiplex PCR; TCRdb's version includes in-frame clones alone and lacks a portion of them. The data contain under 65,000 clones, about four fifths of them singletons. This sample comprised PBMCs, obtained from a glioma patient treated with radiotherapy, temozolomide or both. The receptors were gathered from a man younger than 35 with glioma.

This clone came up a few times. One junction end does not reproduce the germline sequence, and a read error may be involved. The chain recombines TRBV20-1 with TRBJ2-1, with a weak D call TRBD2 (5 bases). The CDR3 runs to 11 residues. Germline CDR1 is DFQATT and CDR2 is SNEGSKA (reference sequence). CDR3 in amino acids: CSARGGNEQFF. CDR3 DNA: TGCAGTGCGAGAGGAGGCAATGAGCAGTTCTTC.

Within the sample, this clone is medium-sized. The chain uses TRBV11-2 and TRBJ1-1; D is uncertain. CDR1 and CDR2 from the germline V gene are SGHAT and FQNNGV. V dropped 0 bases and J dropped 0 bases, with 8 bases sitting between them. This CDR3 comprises 15 residues. DNA for the CDR3: TGTGCCAGCAGCTTAGAGCGGCCGTTGAACACTGAAGCTTTCTTT. It codes for CASSLERPLNTEAFF.

This rearrangement joins TRBV6-1 to TRBJ2-7; tentatively, D is TRBD1 (6 bases). This CDR3 region has 14 residues. Germline V gene data show CDR1 as MNHNS and CDR2 as SASEGT. Trimming took off 6 bases at V and 1 base at J, with 13 bases between the two ends. CDR3 in DNA: TGTGCCAGCAGGGGGACACCGTTTTCCTACGAGCAGTACTTC. This encodes CASRGTPFSYEQYF.

The CDR3 sequence: CAWGNWGPGQGSGNQPQHF. CDR3 nucleotide sequence: TGTGCCTGGGGCAACTGGGGCCCGGGACAGGGGTCCGGCAATCAGCCCCAGCATTTT. This sequence joins TRBV30 and TRBJ1-5; 10 nucleotides agree with TRBD1. Germline CDR1 is GTSNPN and CDR2 is SVGIG (reference sequence). This CDR3 is 19 amino acids long. The V and J ends lost 5 bases and 2 bases, in that order; junction bases with no gene match: 18.

The rearrangement uses TRBV29-1 and TRBJ1-1; D might be TRBD1 (5 bases). CDR1 is SQVTM and CDR2 is ANQGSEA in the germline V gene. V was clipped by 4 bases and J by 4 bases, with 13 bases between them. There are 13 residues in the CDR3. As DNA, the CDR3 is TGCAGCGTTGCTTTGGACACGATCACTGAAGCTTTCTTT. It is translated as CSVALDTITEAFF.

On this clone itself: At one boundary the junction diverges from the germline segment, which might be a read error. The chain joins TRBV6-5 to TRBJ1-2; weak D call: TRBD1 (5 bases). CDR1 and CDR2 from the germline V gene are MNHEY and SVGAGI. The CDR3 is 15 residues long. The CDR3 here is CASSYSKRDNYGYTF. Written as DNA, the CDR3 is TGTGCCAGCAGCTACTCGAAGCGGGACAACTATGGCTACACCTTC.

This clone has a single count. The chain has TRBV2 and TRBJ1-5; tentative D call: TRBD1 (5 bases). CDR1 and CDR2 (germline): SNHLY, FYNNEI. There are 14 residues in the CDR3. Trimming removed 2 bases at V and 6 bases at J, with 11 bases between. CDR3 residues: CASSEQGRGQPQHF. Here the CDR3 DNA reads TGTGCCAGCAGTGAACAAGGAAGGGGTCAGCCCCAGCATTTT. Based on the CDR3 plus reference TRBV2 and TRBJ1-5, the full variable domain is EPEVTQTPSHQVTQMGQEVILRCVPISNHLYFYWYRQILGQKVEFLVSFYNNEISEKSEIFDDQFSVERPDGSNFTLKIRSTKLEDSAMYFCASSEQGRGQPQHFGDGTRLSIL.

There are a few counts of this clone. The chain is built from TRBV6-1 and TRBJ1-1; 8 positions agree with TRBD1. Per the germline V gene, CDR1 is MNHNS and CDR2 is SASEGT. J lost 1 base, V lost 7 bases, and 5 bases had no gene match. The CDR3 has 14 amino acids. The CDR3 here is CASIAGGTNTEAFF. The CDR3 DNA follows: TGTGCCAGCATCGCAGGGGGCACGAACACTGAAGCTTTCTTT.

The chain joins TRBV19 to TRBJ1-5; 7 bases fit TRBD1. Germline lookup yields CDR1 LNHDA and CDR2 SQIVND (reference sequence). With 6 bases clipped from V and 0 bases from J, the junction kept 17 bases outside the gene matches. The CDR3 consists of 19 residues. CDR3 sequence (DNA): TGTGCCAGTAGCCTCCGGGGACAGATCGCTAGTTATAGCAATCAGCCCCAGCATTTT. Its translation: CASSLRGQIASYSNQPQHF.

The chain links TRBV19 to TRBJ1-5; D uncertain. V was pared by 3 bases and J by 6 bases, with 15 bases between. The CDR3 covers 15 residues. Germline CDR1 reads LNHDA; CDR2 reads SQIVND (reference sequence). As DNA, the CDR3 is TGTGCCAGTAGTATTTGGGCAGAATCAGGTCAGCCCCAGCATTTT. Protein sequence: CASSIWAESGQPQHF.

The rearrangement uses TRBV7-2 and TRBJ2-5; D ambiguous. The V gene lost 1 base and the J gene lost 1 base, with 13 bases spanning the gap. Germline CDR1 and CDR2: SGHTA and FQGNSA. The CDR3 runs 16 residues. Written as DNA, the CDR3 is TGTGCCAGCAGCTTAGGGTGGGCGGCACTCCAAGAGACCCAGTACTTC. Translating gives CASSLGWAALQETQYF.

The chain is built from TRBV4-2 and TRBJ2-7, with D possibly TRBD2 on 6 matching bases. Trimming shortened V by 4 bases and J by 0 bases, and 16 bases separated the two germline ends. Germline loops: CDR1 LGHNA, CDR2 YNFKEQ. This CDR3 is 16 amino acids long. CDR3 in DNA: TGTGCCAGCAGCCTGACCCTGGACGGGAGCTCCTACGAGCAGTACTTC. This translates into CASSLTLDGSSYEQYF.

This rearrangement joins TRBV7-9 to TRBJ1-4, with 9 bases lining up with TRBD1. The CDR3 sequence is 14 residues long. After removal of 6 bases from V and 5 bases from J, the junction contained 4 bases not matched to a gene. From germline, CDR1 is SEHNR and CDR2 FQNEAQ (reference sequence). The CDR3, as DNA: TGTGCCAGCAGAACCGGGACAGGGAATGAAAAACTGTTTTTT. Translation gives CASRTGTGNEKLFF.

The chain employs TRBV5-1 and TRBJ2-5; 14 positions agree with TRBD2. Germline CDR1 reads SGHRS; CDR2 reads YFSETQ. V gave up 4 bases and J gave up 2 bases; unmatched junction bases: 10. This CDR3 is built from 18 residues. CDR3 coding DNA: TGCGCCAGCAGCACCGGACTAGCGGGGGGACAATCGCAAGAGACCCAGTACTTC. This codes for CASSTGLAGGQSQETQYF.

The CDR3 region is CSVSGPNSPLHF. For the CDR3, the DNA is TGCAGCGTTTCGGGGCCTAATTCACCCCTCCACTTT. This sequence joins TRBV29-1 and TRBJ1-6, with TRBD1 as a possible D gene (5 bases). CDR3 length: 12 amino acids. Germline V gene lookup returns CDR1 SQVTM and CDR2 ANQGSEA. The ends were cut back, 5 bases at V and 6 bases at J, with 8 bases in the middle.

The gene calls are TRBV7-2 and TRBJ2-7, with a possible D match to TRBD2 (6 bases). The CDR3 sequence is 17 residues long. The V gene's germline CDR1 is SGHTA and CDR2 FQGNSA. Trimming cost V 2 bases and J 4 bases, with 21 bases left between them. The CDR3 sequence: CASSLRGTSSSSYEQYF. In DNA, the CDR3 is TGTGCCAGCAGCTTAAGGGGTACTAGCTCGAGCTCTTACGAGCAGTACTTC. Supplemented by reference TRBV7-2 and TRBJ2-7, the full variable domain reads GAGVSQSPSNKVTEKGKDVELRCDPISGHTALYWYRQSLGQGLEFLIYFQGNSAPDKSGLPSDRFSAERTGGSVSTLTIQRTQQEDSAVYLCASSLRGTSSSSYEQYFGPGTRLTVT.

The chain uses TRBV30 and TRBJ1-3, with D possibly being TRBD1 (6 bases). The CDR3 is 16 amino acids. CDR1 GTSNPN and CDR2 SVGIG come from the germline V gene (reference sequence). Between the trimmed V and J ends, which lost 4 bases and 0 bases, there was a span of 16 bases. CDR3 bases: TGTGCCTGGACCCCTATGGGGGGCATCTCTGGAAACACCATATATTTT. Residues: CAWTPMGGISGNTIYF.

The CDR3 sequence: CASSPTTGSTNYGYTF. DNA for the CDR3: TGTGCCAGCTCACCTACAACAGGGTCCACGAACTATGGCTACACCTTC. The V gene is TRBV18, the J gene TRBJ1-2, with D perhaps matching TRBD1 (6 bases). V lost 3 bases and J 2 bases, leaving 16 bases between the germline ends. Germline V gene sequence: CDR1 KGHSH, CDR2 LQKENI. The CDR3 runs to 16 residues.

The rearrangement uses TRBV4-1 and TRBJ2-1; 7 bases match TRBD2. V shed 5 bases, J shed 7 bases, and the junction held 8 bases outside the gene matches. The V gene's germline CDR1 is MGHRA and CDR2 YSYEKL. The CDR3 totals 14 residues. The CDR3, as DNA: TGCGCCAGCAGCGTAGCGGGCCGTGAGAATGAGCAGTTCTTC. Its translation: CASSVAGRENEQFF.

This chain uses TRBV5-1 with TRBJ2-7; D might be TRBD2 (5 bases). V shed 2 bases and J shed 2 bases, with 11 bases lying between them. CDR3 length equals 14 residues. Germline loops: CDR1 SGHRS, CDR2 YFSETQ. CDR3 sequence: CASSFSGPAYEQYF. In nucleotides, the CDR3 is TGCGCCAGCAGCTTCAGCGGACCAGCCTACGAGCAGTACTTC.

This clone occurred once. The CDR3 DNA reads TGCAGCGTTGATGCCATGGGCACTGAAGCTTTCTTT. Its protein product is CSVDAMGTEAFF. The chain carries TRBV29-1 and TRBJ1-1; D is unresolved. The CDR3 runs to 12 residues. V was cut by 3 bases and J by 4 bases, with 9 bases left in between. Germline CDR1 and CDR2: SQVTM and ANQGSEA.

V usage is TRBV5-1 and J usage is TRBJ2-7, with D perhaps being TRBD1 or TRBD2 (5 bases each). Trimming left V 4 bases short and J 2 bases short, with 13 bases between. Germline CDR1 and CDR2: SGHRS and YFSETQ. The CDR3 runs to 14 residues. For the CDR3, the DNA is TGCGCCAGCAGCGTCCGGGACGGAACCTACGAGCAGTACTTC. Its protein product is CASSVRDGTYEQYF.

The J gene is TRBJ1-5, the V gene TRBV19, with TRBD1 matching over 7 bases. Germline V gene sequence: CDR1 LNHDA, CDR2 SQIVND (reference sequence). The CDR3 spans 15 residues. Germline trimming cut 5 bases from V and 11 bases from J; bases unmatched to any gene: 15. CDR3 DNA: TGTGCCAGTAGTTGGGTGGCAGGGGGTCGTGAGGCCCAGCATTTT. Its translation: CASSWVAGGREAQHF.

The chain recombines TRBV30 with TRBJ1-2; TRBD1 aligns across 7 bases. The CDR3 totals 14 residues. J lost 2 bases, V lost 3 bases, and 6 bases had no gene match. The germline V gene encodes CDR1 GTSNPN and CDR2 SVGIG (reference sequence). DNA of the CDR3: TGTGCCTGGAGAACGACAGGGTCGAACTATGGCTACACCTTC. This encodes CAWRTTGSNYGYTF.